A single sample is the source of the 28 T cell receptor beta chains below, sequenced in a study of blood T cells in healthy people across ages. Sample-barcoded 5' priming and a J-beta primer mix drove a second PCR of about 7 to 12 cycles. Using its own MiXCR run on the 5' RACE reads, TCRdb lists one record per CDR3 protein. The repertoire has about 970,000 distinct CDR3 sequences, around 54% of them found once; the top ten carry about a fifth. The sample taken for sequencing was blood. The receptors were sampled from a woman in her fifties or sixties in good health.

The J gene is TRBJ2-7, the V gene TRBV7-2, with 9 bases fitting TRBD1. The V gene end was trimmed by 5 bases and the J gene end by 3 bases; junction bases not matched to a gene: 8. Germline values: CDR1 SGHTA, CDR2 FQGNSA. The CDR3 contains 15 residues. The DNA of the CDR3 is TGTGCCAGCAGCCAAAACAGGGGGCAAGGCTACGAGCAGTACTTC. Protein product: CASSQNRGQGYEQYF. Drawing the rest from reference TRBV7-2 and TRBJ2-7, the complete variable domain is GAGVSQSPSNKVTEKGKDVELRCDPISGHTALYWYRQSLGQGLEFLIYFQGNSAPDKSGLPSDRFSAERTGGSVSTLTIQRTQQEDSAVYLCASSQNRGQGYEQYFGPGTRLTVT.

This clonotype was picked up one time. The CDR3 sequence: CATSREKRYQETQYF. The CDR3 nucleotides are TGTGCCACCAGCAGAGAAAAGCGGTACCAAGAGACCCAGTACTTC. The chain joins TRBV15 to TRBJ2-5; a weak D match, TRBD2 (5 bases). Germline CDR1 is LNHNV and CDR2 is YYDKDF (reference sequence). Between the trimmed V and J ends, which lost 0 bases and 0 bases, there was a span of 8 bases. The CDR3 is 15 residues long.

The chain links TRBV20-1 to TRBJ2-4; D remains ambiguous. The J call is uncertain, as TRBJ2-5 better fits the DNA end. The CDR3 runs 13 residues. Germline CDR1 DFQATT, CDR2 SNEGSKA (reference sequence). CDR3 loop: CSARAEARETQYF. CDR3 nucleotide sequence: TGCAGTGCTAGAGCCGAGGCGAGAGAGACCCAGTACTTC.

The rearrangement uses TRBV4-1 and TRBJ1-5; possible D gene TRBD1, 5 bases. The CDR3 covers 12 residues. CDR1 MGHRA and CDR2 YSYEKL come from the germline V gene. Trimming took 4 bases from V and 9 from J, leaving 10 bases between them. The CDR3: CASSLRGGPQHF. For the CDR3, the DNA is TGCGCCAGCAGCCTACGGGGGGGGCCCCAGCATTTT.

V is TRBV28 and J is TRBJ2-1; TRBD1 aligns across 11 bases. Germline trimming cut 3 bases from V and 7 bases from J; bases unmatched to any gene: 17. Germline V gene data show CDR1 as MDHEN and CDR2 as SYDVKM. The CDR3 is 19 residues long. CDR3 nucleotide sequence: TGTGCCAGCAGTTTGGTCGCTTATAGGTCCGGACAGGGGGCAAATGAGCAGTTCTTC. As protein: CASSLVAYRSGQGANEQFF.

The genes are TRBV2 and TRBJ2-7, with D perhaps TRBD2 (6 bases). Per the germline V gene, CDR1 is SNHLY and CDR2 is FYNNEI. The CDR3 runs to 15 residues. V lost 11 bases to trimming and J lost 7 bases, with 27 bases between them. CDR3 nucleotides: TGTGCCTACAGTGTAGCGGCCCCCCCCTACAATGAGCAGTACTTC. Protein product: CAYSVAAPPYNEQYF.

This clonotype has just one count. The chain employs TRBV18 and TRBJ2-5, with 12 bases aligning to TRBD2. After removal of 5 bases from V and 2 bases from J, the junction contained 9 bases not matched to a gene. CDR1 KGHSH and CDR2 LQKENI come from the germline V gene. The CDR3 covers 17 residues. In DNA form, the CDR3 reads TGTGCCAGCTCAGCTCCGGGACTAGCGGGCAGACAAGAGACCCAGTACTTC. It yields the protein CASSAPGLAGRQETQYF.

The chain has TRBV18 and TRBJ2-6; maybe TRBD2 (6 bases). The V gene's germline CDR1 is KGHSH and CDR2 LQKENI. The CDR3 extends over 17 amino acids. V lost 8 bases and J 1 base, leaving 18 bases between the germline ends. CDR3 DNA sequence: TGTGCCAGCCATCACGGGGGACGGCGTTCTGGGGCCAACGTCCTGACTTTC. Amino acid sequence: CASHHGGRRSGANVLTF.

V and J are TRBV29-1 and TRBJ2-7; TRBD1 might be the D (6 bases). The germline V gene has CDR1 SQVTM and CDR2 ANQGSEA. V was cut by 5 bases and J by 3 bases, with 14 bases left in between. The CDR3 covers 13 residues. The CDR3 is CSVKGAGDYEQYF. DNA for the CDR3: TGCAGCGTTAAAGGGGCAGGGGACTACGAGCAGTACTTC.

The CDR3, as DNA: TGCGCCAGCAGCCAAGGCAGGGGGCTTGGCACAGATACGCAGTATTTT. This translates into CASSQGRGLGTDTQYF. This chain joins TRBV4-3 and TRBJ2-3, with TRBD1 identical over 8 bases. The CDR3 runs to 16 residues. The ends lost 1 base at V and 1 base at J; junction bases unmatched: 4. Germline V gene lookup returns CDR1 LGHNA and CDR2 YSLEER.

This clonotype was seen a handful of times. V usage is TRBV10-1 and J usage is TRBJ2-4, with TRBD1 matching 9 bases. Germline assignment: CDR1 WNHNN and CDR2 SYGVQD (reference sequence). This CDR3 is built from 15 residues. The V and J ends lost 0 bases and 8 bases, in that order; junction bases with no gene match: 5. CDR3 sequence reads: CASSESTGGVYIQYF. The DNA of the CDR3 is TGCGCCAGCAGTGAGTCGACAGGGGGGGTATACATTCAGTACTTC.

This clonotype showed up just a few times. V usage is TRBV4-1 and J usage is TRBJ2-7; D is ambiguous. V lost 3 bases and J 3 bases, leaving 12 bases between the germline ends. The CDR3 consists of 14 residues. Germline V gives CDR1 MGHRA, CDR2 YSYEKL. The CDR3 reads CASSQDTTVYEQYF. The CDR3 region has the DNA TGCGCCAGCAGCCAGGATACTACAGTCTACGAGCAGTACTTC.

The rearrangement uses TRBV20-1 and TRBJ2-4, with 7 bases lining up with TRBD2. The CDR3 contains 14 residues. Germline CDR1 reads DFQATT; CDR2 reads SNEGSKA (reference sequence). CDR3 protein: CRGGSNLAKNIQYF. For the CDR3, the DNA is TGCAGGGGGGGGAGCAATTTAGCCAAAAACATTCAGTACTTC.

A word on this clonotype: A far larger clone is one nucleotide away, so this likely arose from a read error. The J gene is TRBJ2-3, the V gene TRBV12-3 or TRBV12-4; D uncertain. The CDR3 sequence is 11 residues long. The CDR3 sequence is CASSPTDAQYF. The CDR3 nucleotides read TGTGCCAGCAGCCCCACAGATGCGCAGTATTTT.

The genes are TRBV6-2 or TRBV6-3 and TRBJ2-1; D is uncertain. CDR1 and CDR2 (germline): MNHEY, SVGEGT. The V end lost 2 bases, the J end lost 2 bases, and 13 bases lay between the germline ends. There are 16 residues in the CDR3. The CDR3 protein is CASSYRPRLTYNEQFF. The DNA of the CDR3 is TGTGCCAGCAGTTACCGGCCTAGGTTAACCTACAATGAGCAGTTCTTC.

The chain recombines TRBV6-6 with TRBJ2-1, with 11 bases that match TRBD2. The V segment lost 6 bases and the J segment 4 bases; nucleotides outside the gene matches: 5. This CDR3 comprises 15 residues. The germline CDR1 and CDR2 sequences are MNHNY and SVGAGI (reference sequence). The CDR3 here is CASSKGLAVYNEQFF. The CDR3 DNA reads TGTGCCAGCAGCAAGGGACTAGCGGTATACAATGAGCAGTTCTTC.

This clonotype was seen a handful of times. The rearrangement links TRBV15 to TRBJ2-5; D uncertain. The CDR3 loop spans 15 amino acids. Trimming took off 3 bases at V and 1 base at J, with 12 bases between the two ends. Per germline, CDR1 LNHNV and CDR2 YYDKDF (reference sequence). In DNA form, the CDR3 reads TGTGCCACCAGCAGCCCGGTCAATATCCAAGAGACCCAGTACTTC. Translation gives CATSSPVNIQETQYF.

This clonotype was seen a few times. The chain recombines TRBV10-3 with TRBJ2-3, with 7 nucleotides matching TRBD2. J lost 4 bases, V lost 10 bases, and 11 bases had no gene match. There are 14 residues in the CDR3. Per the germline V gene, CDR1 is ENHRY and CDR2 is SYGVKD. CDR3 DNA: TGTGCCACCCAGTCGCTAGCGGAGGCAGATACGCAGTATTTT. It codes for CATQSLAEADTQYF.

Only a few counts were recorded for this clonotype. The chain couples TRBV4-3 to TRBJ2-5; the match to TRBD2 covers 7 bases. This CDR3 spans 15 amino acids. The junction had 10 bases not matched to a gene; V was cut back by 4 bases and J by 5 bases. Germline loops: CDR1 LGHNA, CDR2 YSLEER. CDR3 DNA sequence: TGCGCCAGCAGCCGAGGGACTATCGGTGGGGAGACCCAGTACTTC. It encodes CASSRGTIGGETQYF.

This clonotype was recorded a few times. The V call is TRBV4-1, the J call TRBJ2-5; 9 bases align to TRBD2. Germline V gene data show CDR1 as MGHRA and CDR2 as YSYEKL. After removal of 1 base from V and 1 base from J, the junction contained 1 base not matched to a gene. This CDR3 spans 15 amino acids. The CDR3 here is CASSQGGRVQETQYF. CDR3 coding DNA: TGCGCCAGCAGCCAAGGCGGGAGGGTCCAAGAGACCCAGTACTTC.

V is TRBV28 and J is TRBJ1-2, with 8 bases identical to TRBD1. The length of the CDR3 is 14 residues. V lost 5 bases to trimming and J lost 6 bases; unmatched junction nucleotides: 8. Germline CDR1 reads MDHEN; CDR2 reads SYDVKM. Here the CDR3 reads CASSPQGGRNGYTF. In DNA form, the CDR3 reads TGTGCCAGCAGTCCACAGGGGGGAAGGAATGGCTACACCTTC.

This clonotype was picked up a small number of times. The V gene is TRBV29-1, the J gene TRBJ2-7; no definite D call. CDR1 is SQVTM and CDR2 is ANQGSEA in the germline V gene. The CDR3 consists of 16 residues. V gave up 4 bases and J gave up 2 bases, with 21 bases separating them. CDR3 nucleotides: TGCAGCGTTGTTCTTGGTGTTGGACGTAAAACCTACGAGCAGTACTTC. This codes for CSVVLGVGRKTYEQYF.

This clonotype was seen more than once but under ten times. The J gene is TRBJ1-2, the V gene TRBV7-9; D might be TRBD1 (5 bases). Trimming removed 1 base from V and 4 bases from J, with 22 bases in between. CDR1 and CDR2 (germline): SEHNR, FQNEAQ (reference sequence). The CDR3 has 18 amino acids. The CDR3 protein is CASSLEFLGDSAGYGYTF. The CDR3 nucleotides are TGTGCCAGCAGCTTAGAGTTTTTGGGGGACTCCGCAGGCTATGGCTACACCTTC.

V is TRBV5-5 and J is TRBJ2-4; no clear D. The V end lost 4 bases, the J end lost 9 bases, and 8 bases lay between the germline ends. Germline assignment: CDR1 SGHKS and CDR2 YYEKEE (reference sequence). The CDR3 is made up of 11 amino acids. The CDR3 sequence: CASSPDGIQYF. As DNA, the CDR3 is TGTGCCAGCAGCCCGGACGGCATTCAGTACTTC. Full variable domain (rest looked up from reference TRBV5-5 and TRBJ2-4): DAGVTQSPTHLIKTRGQQVTLRCSPISGHKSVSWYQQVLGQGPQFIFQYYEKEERGRGNFPDRFSARQFPNYSSELNVNALLLGDSALYLCASSPDGIQYFGAGTRLSVL.

The rearrangement links TRBV9 to TRBJ2-1, with a tentative D call TRBD2 (5 bases). Germline CDR1 and CDR2: SGDLS and YYNGEE. Trimming cost V 2 bases and J 5 bases, with 11 bases left between them. This CDR3 has 14 residues. Written as DNA, the CDR3 is TGTGCCAGCAGCGTCGGACTCTCAAACAATGAGCAGTTCTTC. This translates into CASSVGLSNNEQFF.

V is TRBV4-2 and J is TRBJ2-3, with 7 bases lining up with TRBD2. The germline V gene has CDR1 LGHNA and CDR2 YNFKEQ. This CDR3 has 15 amino acids. V lost 5 bases to trimming and J lost 2 bases; unmatched junction nucleotides: 7. CDR3 nucleotide sequence: TGTGCCAGCAGCGCGGGGGACGGCTCCACAGATACGCAGTATTTT. Amino acids: CASSAGDGSTDTQYF.

The chain is built from TRBV12-3 or TRBV12-4 and TRBJ2-7; 14 bases align to TRBD2. The length of the CDR3 is 17 residues. The V gene end was trimmed by 5 bases and the J gene end by 4 bases; junction bases not matched to a gene: 10. Written as DNA, the CDR3 is TGTGCCAGCAGTCATGGGACTAGCGGGAGTGCTGTTTACGAGCAGTACTTC. It yields the protein CASSHGTSGSAVYEQYF.

This rearrangement joins TRBV10-3 to TRBJ1-1; 9 bases agree with TRBD1. Trimming cost V 8 bases and J 3 bases; bases outside gene matches: 4. The CDR3 is 13 residues long. Germline lookup yields CDR1 ENHRY and CDR2 SYGVKD. The CDR3 coding sequence is TGTGCCATCGGCCGACAGGGGGACACTGAAGCTTTCTTT. Its protein product is CAIGRQGDTEAFF.